This TCR beta chain stems from a study of cytomegalovirus exposure and HLA in healthy donors. General study findings and limits: Later on, an analysis tied approximately 17,000 TCR beta sequences to HLA alleles at 0.05 false discovery rate. Earlier findings revealed that most TCR beta V segments proved productive either about 87% or about 30% of the time.

Trimming took 6 bases from V and 7 from J, leaving 15 bases between them. This CDR3 region has 14 residues. Germline CDR1 SGHAT, CDR2 FQNNGV. The donors, nominally healthy at sampling, likely had unrecorded immune exposures. In this sample, this clone turned up once. Antigen: not known. In the PCR, 60 Vbeta and 13 Jbeta primers were used. Clones were sequenced by immunoSEQ multiplex PCR, and TCRdb holds only the in-frame ones, with some missing. The sample carries roughly 93,000 clones, around 74% recorded once. The sample comprised PBMCs. J is TRBJ1-4 and V is TRBV11-2; unclear D gene. The clonotype was recovered from a male donor in good health and CMV-seronegative. CDR3 loop: CASRPSGRSEKLFF. The CDR3 DNA follows: TGTGCCAGCAGGCCCAGCGGACGGAGTGAAAAACTGTTTTTT.